These 13 T cell receptor beta chains share one sample of origin, sequenced in a study of PD-L1 blockade in urothelial cancer. Produced via immunoSEQ multiplex PCR; TCRdb's table is partial and in-frame only. Of over 14,000 clones listed, 88% are singletons. The source material was PBMCs, sampled around atezolizumab (anti-PD-L1) treatment. These TCRs come from a man between 70 and 80 years old with urothelial cancer.

This chain links TRBV27 with TRBJ2-7; 9 bases match TRBD1. The V gene end was trimmed by 9 bases and the J gene end by 3 bases; junction bases not matched to a gene: 6. This CDR3 region has 13 residues. From germline, CDR1 is MNHEY and CDR2 SMNVEV (reference sequence). CDR3 DNA: TGTGCCAGTTCCGGGACAGGGATCTACGAGCAGTACTTC. As protein: CASSGTGIYEQYF.

This chain uses TRBV5-6 with TRBJ2-4; 10 positions agree with TRBD2. Trimming at V came to 4 bases and at J to 0 bases, leaving 4 bases not matched to a gene. Germline CDR1 is SGHDT and CDR2 is YYEEEE. CDR3 length equals 16 residues. The CDR3 loop reads CASSEGLALAKNIQYF. In nucleotides, the CDR3 is TGTGCCAGCAGCGAGGGACTAGCGTTAGCCAAAAACATTCAGTACTTC. The full variable domain, rest sourced from reference TRBV5-6 and TRBJ2-4, is DAGVTQSPTHLIKTRGQQVTLRCSPKSGHDTVSWYQQALGQGPQFIFQYYEEEERQRGNFPDRFSGHQFPNYSSELNVNALLLGDSALYLCASSEGLALAKNIQYFGAGTRLSVL.

The rearrangement uses TRBV18 and TRBJ1-2; 7 positions match TRBD1. V was pared by 3 bases and J by 8 bases, with 9 bases of the junction left unmatched. The CDR3 covers 14 residues. From germline, CDR1 is KGHSH and CDR2 LQKENI. The DNA for the CDR3 is TGTGCCAGCTCACCGTTGGGACAGCCTTTGGGCTACACCTTC. This gives the protein CASSPLGQPLGYTF.

The rearrangement joins TRBV7-8 to TRBJ1-2, with D hard to call. CDR1 SGHVS and CDR2 FQNEAQ come from the germline V gene. There are 15 residues in the CDR3. V was cut by 0 bases and J by 5 bases, with 13 bases left in between. As DNA, the CDR3 is TGTGCCAGCAGCTTAGCTCCGGTCTTTAGATATGGCTACACCTTC. Translating gives CASSLAPVFRYGYTF.

The chain links TRBV7-2 to TRBJ1-5; TRBD1 might be the D (6 bases). CDR1 is SGHTA and CDR2 is FQGNSA in the germline V gene. The CDR3 extends over 16 amino acids. Trimming took 3 bases from V and 4 from J, leaving 16 bases between them. CDR3 sequence: CASSFRGPGTNQPQHF. DNA of the CDR3: TGTGCCAGCAGCTTCAGGGGCCCGGGGACGAATCAGCCCCAGCATTTT.

The V gene is TRBV4-1, the J gene TRBJ2-5; possible D gene TRBD2, 7 bases. V dropped 0 bases and J dropped 4 bases, with 24 bases sitting between them. CDR1 and CDR2 (germline): MGHRA, YSYEKL. The CDR3 contains 19 residues. The CDR3, as DNA: TGCGCCAGCAGCCAAGATTCGGGGTGGGGGGGGCCCTCTCGAGAGACCCAGTACTTC. Amino acid sequence: CASSQDSGWGGPSRETQYF.

This clone was observed a single time. The rearrangement joins TRBV19 to TRBJ1-4, with a possible D match to TRBD1 (5 bases). V was clipped by 2 bases and J by 4 bases, with 14 bases between them. Germline values: CDR1 LNHDA, CDR2 SQIVND (reference sequence). The CDR3 is 16 amino acids. The CDR3 DNA follows: TGTGCCAGTAGTATACTCTGGGGCGGTCGTAATGAAAAACTGTTTTTT. It codes for CASSILWGGRNEKLFF.

The genes are TRBV27 and TRBJ1-5; D ambiguous. CDR3 size: 15 residues. Trimming took 4 bases from V and 2 from J, leaving 12 bases between them. Germline loops: CDR1 MNHEY, CDR2 SMNVEV (reference sequence). As DNA, the CDR3 is TGTGCCAGCAGTTCCCCGGGAGTAGGCAATCAGCCCCAGCATTTT. Translating it yields CASSSPGVGNQPQHF.

This sequence joins TRBV6-5 and TRBJ2-7; no definite D call. Trimming cost V 4 bases and J 3 bases, with 4 bases left between them. Germline V CDR1 and CDR2: MNHEY, SVGAGI. The CDR3 length is 11 residues. CDR3 amino acids: CASSSHYEQYF. The CDR3 DNA reads TGTGCCAGCAGTTCCCACTACGAGCAGTACTTC.

This chain joins TRBV10-3 and TRBJ1-2; D might be TRBD1 (5 bases). Germline V gene lookup returns CDR1 ENHRY and CDR2 SYGVKD. V lost 0 bases, J lost 0 bases, and 17 bases lay in between. This CDR3 region has 18 residues. The CDR3 sequence is CAISESSRGSRPNYGYTF. The CDR3 region has the DNA TGTGCCATCAGTGAGTCGAGTCGGGGGAGCAGACCTAACTATGGCTACACCTTC.

The genes are TRBV2 and TRBJ1-4; 9 bases line up with TRBD1. CDR1 SNHLY and CDR2 FYNNEI come from the germline V gene. The CDR3 consists of 14 residues. V was pared by 5 bases and J by 4 bases, with 2 bases of the junction left unmatched. CDR3 residues: CASSRDRVNEKLFF. The CDR3 DNA reads as TGTGCCAGCAGTCGGGACAGGGTTAATGAAAAACTGTTTTTT.

The chain couples TRBV7-9 to TRBJ1-5; D perhaps matches TRBD1 (5 bases). Germline values: CDR1 SEHNR, CDR2 FQNEAQ (reference sequence). The V gene lost 5 bases and the J gene lost 7 bases, with 15 bases spanning the gap. There are 14 residues in the CDR3. The CDR3 spells CASSLGGVGQPQHF. For the CDR3, the DNA is TGTGCCAGCAGCCTTGGGGGGGTGGGACAGCCCCAGCATTTT.

This clone was recorded once. The rearrangement joins TRBV28 to TRBJ1-4; D call uncertain. The germline V gene has CDR1 MDHEN and CDR2 SYDVKM. The V end was cut by 3 bases, the J end by 2 bases, with 16 bases between. This CDR3 is built from 17 residues. CDR3 nucleotide sequence: TGTGCCAGCAGTTTTGAGTCGAGGTCGGCGACTAATGAAAAACTGTTTTTT. Translation gives CASSFESRSATNEKLFF.